This section outlines one T cell receptor beta chain sequence together with its context. Antigen: not known. The sample comes from a study of regulatory T cells in long-lasting Graves disease. Study-level findings and limits: The TCR repertoire of persistent Graves' patients was less diverse than that of newly diagnosed ones.

Time point noted: newly diagnosed GD, antithyroid drugs for less than 3 months. RNA isolated from PBMCs was used to make the TCR library. Investigators prepared the TCR beta libraries by applying iRepertoire HTBI primers and Arm-PCR of CDR3 regions. Each CDR3 protein gets one entry after TCRdb re-called the multiplex PCR reads with MiXCR. The repertoire has over 500,000 distinct CDR3 sequences, about 16% of them found once; the top ten carry around a sixth. This CDR3 spans 15 amino acids. V dropped 0 bases and J dropped 14; count of bases not matched to a gene: 15. From germline, CDR1 is DFQATT and CDR2 SNEGSKA (reference sequence). These same data were also listed under a study on T cells in Graves' hyperthyroidism and ophthalmopathy. That work adds: Hyperthyroidism was newly diagnosed in patients aged 18 to 65 (duration under 2 months). Uncontrolled infections, other autoimmune diseases, pregnancy or lactation led to exclusion of patients. Primed by the HTBI set, a first-round RT-PCR was run on the TCR CDR3.

This specimen was peripheral blood mononuclear cells (PBMCs), taken at new diagnosis, from a patient treated with antithyroid drugs. The J gene is TRBJ2-3, the V gene TRBV20-1, with 9 bases matching TRBD2. The sequence derives from a woman between 25 and 40 years old with Graves disease. CDR3 nucleotides: TGCAGTGCTAGAGATGAAAAGGCTAGCGGGACTAGGCGGTATTTT. Translation gives CSARDEKASGTRRYF.